Many counts were recorded for the clone carrying this T cell receptor (beta chain). Its specificity is unknown. The sample belongs to a study of T cell repertoires in cytomegalovirus infection. As for the study in general: Selection of CMV epitopes for the study included recently identified HLA-C-restricted and well-studied HLA-B-restricted ones.

General observations from the study: Cumulated frequencies of public TCR beta families served to identify carriers of CMV plus the relevant HLA.

TCRdb reprocessed the reads with MiXCR, giving one entry per CDR3 protein. The table shows over 95,000 distinct CDR3 sequences, with 30% to 35% occurring only once. J was trimmed by 1 base and V by 1 base; bases with no gene match: 0. CDR1 is SGHTA, CDR2 FQGNSA, per germline. This CDR3 comprises 17 residues. This rearrangement joins TRBV7-2 to TRBJ2-2; TRBD2 aligns across 13 bases. This TCR was recovered from a human donor in good health (CMV status not recorded). Some clones in this sample may be carry-over from other donors' samples. This material consisted of CD8+ T cells from cultured PBMCs, taken from culture after CMV antigen stimulation. This CDR3 reads CASSLGTSGRNTGELFF. The DNA of the CDR3 is TGTGCCAGCAGCTTAGGGACTAGCGGGAGGAACACCGGGGAGCTGTTTTTT.